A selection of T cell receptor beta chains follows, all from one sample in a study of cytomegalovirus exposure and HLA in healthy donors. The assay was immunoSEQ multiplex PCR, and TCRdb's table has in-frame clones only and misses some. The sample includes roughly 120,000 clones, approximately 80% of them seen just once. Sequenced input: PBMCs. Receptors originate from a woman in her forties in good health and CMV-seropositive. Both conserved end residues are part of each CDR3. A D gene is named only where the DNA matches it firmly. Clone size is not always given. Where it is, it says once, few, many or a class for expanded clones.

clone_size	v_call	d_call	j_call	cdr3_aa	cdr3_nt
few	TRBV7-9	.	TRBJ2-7	CASSVMGKDYEQYF	TGTGCCAGCAGCGTCATGGGCAAAGACTACGAGCAGTACTTC
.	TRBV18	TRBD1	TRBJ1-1	CASSPGQGNTEAFF	TGTGCCAGCTCACCGGGACAGGGGAACACTGAAGCTTTCTTT
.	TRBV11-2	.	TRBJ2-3	CASSLVLDTQYF	TGTGCCAGCAGCTTAGTTCTAGATACGCAGTATTTT
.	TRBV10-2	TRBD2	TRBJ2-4	CASSEGLAGTSLAKNIQYF	TGCGCCAGCAGTGAGGGACTAGCGGGAACTTCTTTAGCCAAAAACATTCAGTACTTC
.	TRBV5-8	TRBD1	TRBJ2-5	CASSLGDRRASETQYF	TGTGCCAGCAGCTTGGGGGACAGGAGAGCCTCTGAGACCCAGTACTTC
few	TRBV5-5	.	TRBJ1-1	CASRVGGTEAFF	TGTGCCAGCAGGGTGGGGGGCACTGAAGCTTTCTTT
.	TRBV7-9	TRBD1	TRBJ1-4	CASSSDREGEKLFF	TGTGCCAGCAGCTCGGACAGGGAAGGTGAAAAACTGTTTTTT
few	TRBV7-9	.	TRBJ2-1	CASSLGGAGVEYNEQFF	TGTGCCAGCAGCTTAGGGGGGGCGGGAGTGGAGTACAATGAGCAGTTCTTC
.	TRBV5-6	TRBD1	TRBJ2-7	CASSPDRVVHEQYF	TGTGCCAGCAGCCCCGACAGGGTTGTCCACGAGCAGTACTTC
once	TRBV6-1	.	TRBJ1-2	CASSDRARGNYGYTF	TGTGCCAGCAGTGACCGCGCCCGGGGGAACTATGGCTACACCTTC
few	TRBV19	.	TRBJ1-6	CASREAQGISPLHF	TGTGCCAGTAGAGAGGCCCAAGGCATTTCACCCCTCCACTTT
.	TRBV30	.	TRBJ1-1	CAWRREEAFF	TGTGCCTGGAGGAGGGAAGAAGCTTTCTTT
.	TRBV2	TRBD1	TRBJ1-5	CASSESRGAGQPQHF	TGTGCCAGCAGTGAGTCCAGGGGGGCGGGTCAGCCCCAGCATTTT